This TCR beta chain was observed in a study of blood T cell repertoires in COVID-19. Study context: Sample material is recorded as cDNA or gDNA derived from T cells, B-cell-depleted T cells, or PBMCs.

V lost 4 bases and J lost 3; bases outside the gene matches: 4. CDR3 length: 17 residues. Germline values: CDR1 SGHRS, CDR2 YFSETQ. The participants were between about 18 and 90 years old and came from roughly 24 US areas. Cohort assignment relied on participant-reported clinical history. A COVID-19 case had been met by exposed participants during the 2 weeks before study entry. Profiling relied on immunoSEQ multiplex PCR, and the TCRdb table lists in-frame clones only, not all of them. Altogether 300,000 to 350,000 clones are present, around nine tenths being singletons, with the ten largest covering 3.9%.

The sequencing sample was made of PBMCs or T cells enriched from blood (not recorded which). The receptor was derived from a woman aged 25 to 39 who had been exposed to COVID-19. This chain links TRBV5-1 with TRBJ2-1; 16 positions agree with TRBD2. The CDR3 region has the DNA TGCGCCAGCAGCACGGGACTAGCGGGGGGGCTCTACAATGAGCAGTTCTTC. Its protein product is CASSTGLAGGLYNEQFF.